The 8 T cell receptor beta chains listed next were all sequenced from one sample in a study of blood T cell repertoires in COVID-19. Using immunoSEQ multiplex PCR, the repertoire was profiled, and TCRdb retains in-frame clones only, with some absent. Of about 180,000 clones listed, around four fifths were seen once; the top ten hold around 6.3%. Sequenced input: peripheral blood. The source of these receptors is a man between 65 and 85 years old with active or convalescent COVID-19.

The chain uses TRBV24-1 and TRBJ2-2; D is perhaps TRBD1 (6 bases). The CDR3 loop spans 15 amino acids. V lost 3 bases and J 4 bases, leaving 11 bases between the germline ends. CDR1 KGHDR and CDR2 SFDVKD come from the germline V gene. CDR3 sequence reads: CATSDPRTVTGELFF. In nucleotides, the CDR3 is TGTGCCACCAGTGATCCCCGGACAGTCACCGGGGAGCTGTTTTTT.

The V call is TRBV12-3 or TRBV12-4, the J call TRBJ2-2; D remains ambiguous. This CDR3 is built from 13 residues. Trimming stripped 6 bases from V and 1 base from J, with 6 bases between. CDR3 region: CASSPWNTGELFF. The CDR3 region has the DNA TGTGCCAGCAGCCCCTGGAACACCGGGGAGCTGTTTTTT.

This chain uses TRBV7-9 with TRBJ1-1; D gene uncertain. V was cut by 2 bases and J by 7 bases, with 11 bases left in between. This CDR3 spans 13 amino acids. Germline CDR1 reads SEHNR; CDR2 reads FQNEAQ (reference sequence). In DNA, the CDR3 is TGTGCCAGCAGCTTACAAGAATCCGGTGAAGCTTTCTTT. The encoded protein is CASSLQESGEAFF. The whole variable domain, filled in from reference TRBV7-9 and TRBJ1-1, reads DTGVSQNPRHKITKRGQNVTFRCDPISEHNRLYWYRQTLGQGPEFLTYFQNEAQLEKSRLLSDRFSAERPKGSFSTLEIQRTEQGDSAMYLCASSLQESGEAFFGQGTRLTVV.

The rearrangement joins TRBV21-1 to TRBJ2-1; TRBD2 reflects the table's D call only, with no check against the DNA. TRBV21-1 has pseudogene status. CDR3 length equals 17 residues. The CDR3 sequence: CARPVPRFQVSYNEQFF. The CDR3 DNA reads TGTGCCCGACCGGTTCCTAGATTTCAAGTCTCCTACAATGAGCAGTTCTTC.

The V and J genes are TRBV20-1 and TRBJ2-2, with unresolved D. There are 13 residues in the CDR3. V shed 3 bases and J shed 4 bases, with 9 bases lying between them. Germline CDR1 and CDR2: DFQATT and SNEGSKA (reference sequence). CDR3 sequence: CSASHRGTGELFF. The CDR3 region has the DNA TGCAGTGCTAGTCACCGAGGCACCGGGGAGCTGTTTTTT.

The gene calls are TRBV5-4 and TRBJ1-2; D not resolved. V was clipped by 4 bases and J by 4 bases, with 14 bases between them. This CDR3 has 14 amino acids. CDR1 SGHNT and CDR2 YYREEE come from the germline V gene (reference sequence). The CDR3 bases are TGTGCCAGCAGCACTGCTAGTGATCGCTATGGCTACACCTTC. Encoded protein: CASSTASDRYGYTF.

The chain links TRBV3-1 (or the pseudogene TRBV3-2) to TRBJ2-1, with 15 bases aligning to TRBD2. V shed 4 bases, J shed 10 bases, and the junction held 11 bases outside the gene matches. In germline, CDR1 is LGHDT, CDR2 YNNKEL (reference sequence). CDR3 length: 17 residues. The CDR3 sequence is CASSPGGLAGGRDEQFF. The CDR3, as DNA: TGTGCCAGCAGCCCCGGGGGACTAGCGGGGGGCCGGGACGAGCAGTTCTTC.

The chain recombines TRBV6-5 with TRBJ2-7, with TRBD1 as a possible D gene (7 bases). Per the germline V gene, CDR1 is MNHEY and CDR2 is SVGAGI. The CDR3 contains 14 residues. Deletions cut 6 bases from V and 7 bases from J, with 19 bases between. The CDR3 DNA reads as TGTGCCAGCAGGCCTCCCGGGCCAGGGGGGGAGCAGTACTTC. Translated: CASRPPGPGGEQYF.